These T cell receptor beta chains were read from a single sample in a study of blood T cells in healthy people across ages. TCRdb re-called the 5' RACE reads through MiXCR, storing one row per CDR3 protein. This table holds 550,000 to 600,000 distinct CDR3 sequences, approximately 27% found once. The sample was blood. These receptors came from a woman in her seventies in good health. The CDR3 runs from the conserved cysteine through the conserved F or W. D genes are given only for firm matches. Clone size is shown for a subset of rows, as once, few, many or a class of expanded clone.

D gene	V gene	J gene	clone size	CDR3 DNA	CDR3 protein
TRBD2	TRBV5-1	TRBJ2-7	NA	TGCGCCAGCAGCTTGGCATTAACTAGCGGGGGCCACATCGGACAGTACTTC	CASSLALTSGGHIGQYF
NA	TRBV14	TRBJ2-5	NA	TGTGCCAGCAGCCCACCAGGCGGGCTGTACCAAGAGACCCAGTACTTC	CASSPPGGLYQETQYF
TRBD1	TRBV9	TRBJ2-1	few	TGTGCCAGCAGCGTATCAACCCCCGGACAGGGCTACAATGAGCAGTTCTTC	CASSVSTPGQGYNEQFF
NA	TRBV29-1	TRBJ2-7	few	TGCAGCGTCGATGTAGGGGTCTCCTACGAGCAGTACTTC	CSVDVGVSYEQYF
TRBD2	TRBV20-1	TRBJ2-1	NA	TGCAGTGCTCTCCTGGCGGGAGCGGGGTCTTACAATGAGCAGTTCTTC	CSALLAGAGSYNEQFF
TRBD1	TRBV20-1	TRBJ1-4	NA	TGCAGTGCTAGGAACTCCGGGACAGATAATGAAAAACTGTTTTTT	CSARNSGTDNEKLFF
NA	TRBV20-1	TRBJ2-7	NA	TGCAGTGCTACTAGCGTTGCCTACGAGCAGTACTTC	CSATSVAYEQYF
NA	TRBV9	TRBJ2-3	NA	TGTGCCAGCAGCGTAACAGGGACTAGCACAGATACGCAGTATTTT	CASSVTGTSTDTQYF
NA	TRBV12-5	TRBJ1-4	few	TGTGCTAGTGGTTTGGTCCGTGAAGGAATTGAAAAACTGTTTTTT	CASGLVREGIEKLFF
TRBD1	TRBV29-1	TRBJ2-7	few	TGCAGCGTTGTTCGCGACAGGGGGAGCGAGCAGTACTTC	CSVVRDRGSEQYF
TRBD2	TRBV29-1	TRBJ2-3	NA	TGCAGCGTGCGGGGCATAGCGGGGGGGCGCGATACGCAGTATTTT	CSVRGIAGGRDTQYF
TRBD1	TRBV2	TRBJ1-4	NA	TGTGCCAGCATGGAAGGGGGCGGAAAACTGTTTTTT	CASMEGGGKLFF
NA	TRBV4-2	TRBJ2-5	NA	TGTGCCAGCAGCCAAGATTCAGCGGAAGAGACCCAGTACTTC	CASSQDSAEETQYF
TRBD2	TRBV29-1	TRBJ2-2	NA	TGCAGCGCTCGGGGGTCTAGCGGGGGGTCGAACACCGGGGAGCTGTTTTTT	CSARGSSGGSNTGELFF
TRBD1	TRBV5-1	TRBJ2-2	few	TGCGCCAGCCAAGACAGGGTTGATACCGGGGAGCTGTTTTTT	CASQDRVDTGELFF
TRBD2	TRBV29-1	TRBJ2-3	once	TGCAGCGTTACCCTTAAGACTAGCGGGGGAGGAGGTACGCAGTATTTT	CSVTLKTSGGGGTQYF
TRBD2	TRBV24-1	TRBJ2-3	few	TGTGCCACCAGTGATTTGAAGCGGGGGGCCGTCACAGATACGCAGTATTTT	CATSDLKRGAVTDTQYF
NA	TRBV6-5	TRBJ2-1	few	TGTGCCAGCAGGAGCATGGGGAGGGGGGCGCGGAATGAGCAGTTCTTC	CASRSMGRGARNEQFF
NA	TRBV7-2	TRBJ2-5	few	TGTGCCAGCAGCCGCGCGGGCGGGGCACAAGAGACCCAGTACTTC	CASSRAGGAQETQYF
NA	TRBV20-1	TRBJ2-5	NA	TGCGGTGCTAGAGGGGATGTCGGACAGCAAGAGACCCAGTACTTC	CGARGDVGQQETQYF
TRBD2	TRBV12-3/TRBV12-4	TRBJ2-5	few	TGTGCCAGCAGTTTGCAAGCGGGGAGCCAAGAGACCCAGTACTTC	CASSLQAGSQETQYF
NA	TRBV12-3/TRBV12-4	TRBJ2-5	NA	TGTGCCAGCAATAGACAGGGCGGGGGGGAGACCCAGTACTTC	CASNRQGGGETQYF
NA	TRBV27	TRBJ1-3	NA	TGTGCCAGCAGCTTAAGGGGGGCGGGGCGGACGGCTTCTGGAAACACCATATATTTT	CASSLRGAGRTASGNTIYF
NA	TRBV6-6	TRBJ1-1	NA	TGTGCCAGCAGCCGACAGTGGGGGAACACTGAAGCTTTCTTT	CASSRQWGNTEAFF
TRBD2	TRBV25-1	TRBJ2-4	few	TGTGCCAGCAGTGAATTCGGGTCGGGGGGAGACATTCAGTACTTC	CASSEFGSGGDIQYF
NA	TRBV29-1	TRBJ2-5	NA	TGCAGCGTTGCATCAGCACAAGAGACCCAGTACTTC	CSVASAQETQYF
TRBD1	TRBV7-8	TRBJ2-3	few	TGTGCCAGCAGCTCCCCACAGGGGGCCGGAGATACGCAGTATTTT	CASSSPQGAGDTQYF
TRBD1	TRBV5-1	TRBJ2-1	few	TGCGCCAGCTCCCATGGGACAGCAATGAATGAGCAGTTCTTC	CASSHGTAMNEQFF
NA	TRBV4-3	TRBJ2-2	NA	TGCGCCAGCAGCCCGGTCGTGGCCTCGAACACCGGGGAGCTGTTTTTT	CASSPVVASNTGELFF